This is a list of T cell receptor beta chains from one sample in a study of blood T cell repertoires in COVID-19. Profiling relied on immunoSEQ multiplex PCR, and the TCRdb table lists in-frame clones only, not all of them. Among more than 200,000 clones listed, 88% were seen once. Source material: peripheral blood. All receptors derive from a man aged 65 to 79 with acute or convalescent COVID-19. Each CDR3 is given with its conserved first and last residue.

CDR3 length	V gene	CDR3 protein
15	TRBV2	CASSEWGQSQETQYF
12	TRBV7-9	CASSDQGYGYTF
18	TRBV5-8	CASSLVKFIGSGANVLTF
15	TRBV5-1	CASSPGQVAGEKLFF
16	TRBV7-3	CASSPRDSRSAGELFF
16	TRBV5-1	CARSWGGQGARTEAFF
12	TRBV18	CASSPLGTGAFF
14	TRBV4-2	CASKRVGQGADAFF
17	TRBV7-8	CASRSGGQGNSGNTIYF
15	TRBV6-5	CASRSSRGTDEKLFF
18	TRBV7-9	CASSYFSSFGRGAYGYTF
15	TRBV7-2	CASSLGWTGVTEQYF
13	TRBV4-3	CASSHKQGNEQYF
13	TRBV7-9	CASSPSSAAEAFF
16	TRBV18	CASSPPNRATNEKLFF
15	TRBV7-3	CASSLGEVGSNEQFF
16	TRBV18	CASSPITSGSRNEQFF
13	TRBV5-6	CASSNRVTYEQYF
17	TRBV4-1	CASSTRTGGAGDTEAFF
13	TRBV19	CASSRQSSYEQYF
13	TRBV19	CATQRDPYNEQFF
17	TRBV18	CASSPNSLGGANQPQHF
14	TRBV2	CASKDRGMNQPQHF
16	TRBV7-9	CASSFLGGARTGELFF
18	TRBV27	CASSLRAGTGVMNTEAFF
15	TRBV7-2	CASSWMAGVNQPQHF
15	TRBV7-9	CASSLVGTGSNEQFF
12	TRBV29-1	CSPSRGTDTQYF
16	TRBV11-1	CASSLWRGDSYNEQFF
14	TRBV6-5	CASHRDNGNYGYTF
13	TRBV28	CASGGRVAYEQYF
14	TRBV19	CASNQQDPNYGYTF
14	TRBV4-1	CASSQVWDSNEQYF
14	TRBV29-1	CSAQGDHSGNTIYF
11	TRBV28	CASSLSNEQFF
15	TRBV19	CASSLGGVGSNEQFF
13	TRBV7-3	CASSSSGGTEAFF
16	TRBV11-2	CASSSGSSGSYNEQFF
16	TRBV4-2	CASSPGTSELYNEQFF
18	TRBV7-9	CASSPTGAKHAGANVLTF
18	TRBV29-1	CSVDSLSAGGPNTGELFF
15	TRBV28	CASNFPPTANYGYTF
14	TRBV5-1	CASSPGTTSYEQYF
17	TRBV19	CASSIDSTGSRNYGYTF
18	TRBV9	CASNTDDRVRQGTYEQYF
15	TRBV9	CASSVSGLAWNEQFF
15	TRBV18	CASSRTGLREETQYF
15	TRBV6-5	CASSYSQGSIDEQYF
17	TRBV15	CATSPNRTSGRRETQYF
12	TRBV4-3	CASSHLGREQFF
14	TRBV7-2	CASSPQRSGETQYF
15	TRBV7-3	CASSPRGRATDTQYF
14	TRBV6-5	CASSSGRGTSGYTF
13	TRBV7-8	CASSLDSRGEAFF
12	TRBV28	CASSFYRGEQYF
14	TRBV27	CASSYGGTSYEQYF